This entry is about one T cell receptor (beta chain). This entry belongs to a study of blood T cell repertoires in COVID-19. Study context: The origin of the acute and convalescent COVID-19 samples was the United States, Italy and Spain.

Germline V lookup: CDR1 LGHNA, CDR2 YNFKEQ. Trimming left V 0 bases short and J 1 base short, with 12 bases between. The CDR3 sequence is 16 residues long. Some clones are missing from TCRdb's copy, which holds only in-frame ones; the method was immunoSEQ multiplex PCR. The sample includes under 350,000 clones, approximately 90% of them seen just once. V and J are TRBV4-2 and TRBJ1-1; no firm D call. Material: peripheral blood. This receptor was taken from a man aged 35 to 55 with acute or convalescent COVID-19. The CDR3 loop reads CASSQDRGPGNTEAFF. The DNA of the CDR3 is TGTGCCAGCAGCCAAGATCGTGGTCCAGGGAACACTGAAGCTTTCTTT.